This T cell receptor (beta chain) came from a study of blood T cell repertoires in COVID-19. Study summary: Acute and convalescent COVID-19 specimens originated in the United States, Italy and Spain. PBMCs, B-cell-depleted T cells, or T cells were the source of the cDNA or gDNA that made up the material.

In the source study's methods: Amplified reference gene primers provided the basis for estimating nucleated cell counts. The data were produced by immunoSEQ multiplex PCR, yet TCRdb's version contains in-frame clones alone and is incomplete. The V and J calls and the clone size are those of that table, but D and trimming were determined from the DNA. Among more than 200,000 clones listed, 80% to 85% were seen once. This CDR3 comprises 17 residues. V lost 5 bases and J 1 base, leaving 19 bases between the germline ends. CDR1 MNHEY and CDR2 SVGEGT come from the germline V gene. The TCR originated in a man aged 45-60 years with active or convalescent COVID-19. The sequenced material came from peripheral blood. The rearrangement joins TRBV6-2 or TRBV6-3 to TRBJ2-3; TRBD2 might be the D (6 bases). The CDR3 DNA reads TGTGCCAGCAGTAGTTGGGCCCAGGAGGGTCGCACAGATACGCAGTATTTT. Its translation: CASSSWAQEGRTDTQYF.